This TCR beta chain is drawn from a study of cytomegalovirus exposure and HLA in healthy donors. General study findings and limits: Among TCR sequences, most were rare, though some public TCRs appeared in many donors. In an earlier analysis, about 87% or about 30%: the productive usage of most TCR beta V segments.

It was with 60 Vbeta and 13 Jbeta primers that the PCR ran. In the study's own analysis: A follow-up analysis tallied around 80 million unique TCR beta chains, about 10 million shared. TCRdb's copy holds only in-frame clones and misses some; the assay was immunoSEQ multiplex PCR. V, J and clone size are taken as reported in that table, and D and trimming were inferred from the DNA itself. The table records over 150,000 clones, approximately 70% of them present only once. To note about this clone: Its antigen is unknown.

This receptor was taken from a woman aged 40-49 years in good health and CMV-seropositive. Sequencing was done on a sample of PBMCs.

The CDR3 loop reads CASSLGGLGATF. The DNA of the CDR3 is TGTGCCAGCAGCTTAGGAGGACTTGGCGCCACCTTC. The V and J genes are TRBV5-6 and TRBJ1-2; D is unresolved. The V gene's germline CDR1 is SGHDT and CDR2 YYEEEE. The CDR3 consists of 12 residues. V was trimmed by 2 bases and J by 13 bases, leaving 15 bases between them.